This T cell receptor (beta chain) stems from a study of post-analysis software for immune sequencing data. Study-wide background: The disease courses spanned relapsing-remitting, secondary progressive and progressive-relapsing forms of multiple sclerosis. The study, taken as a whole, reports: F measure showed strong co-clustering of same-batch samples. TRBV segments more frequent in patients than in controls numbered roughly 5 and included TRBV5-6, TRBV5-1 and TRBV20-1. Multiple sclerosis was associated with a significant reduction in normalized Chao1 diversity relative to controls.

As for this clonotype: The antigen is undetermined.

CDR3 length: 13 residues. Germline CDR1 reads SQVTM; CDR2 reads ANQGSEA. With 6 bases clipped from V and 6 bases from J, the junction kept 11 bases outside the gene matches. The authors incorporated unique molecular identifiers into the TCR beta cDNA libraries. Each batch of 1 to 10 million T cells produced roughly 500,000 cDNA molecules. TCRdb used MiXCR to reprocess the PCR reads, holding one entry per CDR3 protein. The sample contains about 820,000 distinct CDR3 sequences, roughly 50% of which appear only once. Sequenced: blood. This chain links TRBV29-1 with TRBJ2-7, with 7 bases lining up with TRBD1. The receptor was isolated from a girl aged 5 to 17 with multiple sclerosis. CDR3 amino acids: CSVLTGARSEQYF. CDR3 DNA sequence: TGCAGCGTGCTAACAGGGGCGCGGAGCGAGCAGTACTTC.